These T cell receptor beta chains were read from a single sample in a study of T cells in Graves' hyperthyroidism and ophthalmopathy. TCRdb called the multiplex PCR reads again in MiXCR, with one record for every CDR3 protein. Found here are approximately 210,000 distinct CDR3 sequences, about a sixth of them singletons; the top ten hold approximately 50%. The specimen sequenced was blood. These receptors were taken from a middle-aged man with Graves' hyperthyroidism. CDR3s include the opening cysteine and the closing phenylalanine or tryptophan. The D gene is left open where the match is weak. Clone size appears in some rows only: once, few, many, or a class for an expanded clone.

d_call: TRBD2; clone_size: NA; j_call: TRBJ2-7; v_call: TRBV6-1; cdr3_nt: TGTGCCAGCAACCTAGGGGGTAGCGGGAGCTACGAGCAGTACTTC; cdr3_aa: CASNLGGSGSYEQYF
d_call: NA; clone_size: many; j_call: TRBJ2-5; v_call: TRBV12-3/TRBV12-4; cdr3_nt: TGTGCCAGCAGTCCCCCGGGGGCTAGCTTGGGAGAGACCCAGTACTTC; cdr3_aa: CASSPPGASLGETQYF
d_call: NA; clone_size: many; j_call: TRBJ1-3; v_call: TRBV7-6; cdr3_nt: TGTGCCAGCAGCCTATCCCCGGGGTTTGGAAACACCATATATTTT; cdr3_aa: CASSLSPGFGNTIYF
d_call: NA; clone_size: many; j_call: TRBJ2-7; v_call: TRBV30; cdr3_nt: TGTGCCTGGAGTACGGGGTGGGACGAGCAGTACTTC; cdr3_aa: CAWSTGWDEQYF
d_call: TRBD1; clone_size: many; j_call: TRBJ2-1; v_call: TRBV6-1; cdr3_nt: TGTGCCAGCAGTGGGGCAGGGGGCAATGAGCAGTTCTTC; cdr3_aa: CASSGAGGNEQFF
d_call: TRBD1; clone_size: many; j_call: TRBJ1-1; v_call: TRBV2; cdr3_nt: TGTGCCAGCAGTAACTCAGGGGGCAACACTGAAGCTTTCTTT; cdr3_aa: CASSNSGGNTEAFF
d_call: NA; clone_size: many; j_call: TRBJ2-3; v_call: TRBV3-1; cdr3_nt: TGTGCCAGCTCACCAGCAGCTAGCACAGATACGCAGTATTTT; cdr3_aa: CASSPAASTDTQYF
d_call: NA; clone_size: NA; j_call: TRBJ2-6; v_call: TRBV3-1; cdr3_nt: TGTGCCAGCAGCCCAATATCTGGGGCCAACGTCCTGACTTTC; cdr3_aa: CASSPISGANVLTF
d_call: TRBD2; clone_size: few; j_call: TRBJ2-7; v_call: TRBV4-2; cdr3_nt: TGTGCCAGCAGCCACGGGACTAGCGGGAGTCCTTCCGAGCAGTACTTC; cdr3_aa: CASSHGTSGSPSEQYF
d_call: TRBD1; clone_size: NA; j_call: TRBJ2-3; v_call: TRBV28; cdr3_nt: TGTGCCAGCAGTTCACAGGGGAGCACGATGACAGATACGCAGTATTTT; cdr3_aa: CASSSQGSTMTDTQYF
d_call: TRBD2; clone_size: many; j_call: TRBJ2-1; v_call: TRBV11-3; cdr3_nt: TGTGCCAGCAGCCGGGGGGGCAACGAGCAGTTCTTC; cdr3_aa: CASSRGGNEQFF
d_call: TRBD2; clone_size: NA; j_call: TRBJ2-3; v_call: TRBV12-3/TRBV12-4; cdr3_nt: TGTGCCAGCAGTTTAGGAAGCCACGTTATTAGCGGGAGGGCCACAGATACGCAGTATTTT; cdr3_aa: CASSLGSHVISGRATDTQYF
d_call: TRBD2; clone_size: few; j_call: TRBJ2-1; v_call: TRBV5-1; cdr3_nt: TGCGCCAGCAGGCCTCGACTAGCGGGAGGGAATGAGCAGTTCTTC; cdr3_aa: CASRPRLAGGNEQFF
d_call: NA; clone_size: few; j_call: TRBJ1-3; v_call: TRBV12-5; cdr3_nt: TGTGCTAGTGGGTTCGGGGCCGGAGACACCATATATTTT; cdr3_aa: CASGFGAGDTIYF
d_call: TRBD1; clone_size: many; j_call: TRBJ2-5; v_call: TRBV30; cdr3_nt: TGTGCTTTAGAGACAGGGGCTTACTACTTC; cdr3_aa: CALETGAYYF
d_call: TRBD2; clone_size: many; j_call: TRBJ2-3; v_call: TRBV11-3; cdr3_nt: TGTGCCAGCAGCCCTGGACCGGGACTAGCGGATTCGGGAGATACGCAGTATTTT; cdr3_aa: CASSPGPGLADSGDTQYF
d_call: TRBD2; clone_size: NA; j_call: TRBJ2-3; v_call: TRBV3-1; cdr3_nt: TGTGCCAGCAGTGGGACTAGCGGGAGGTTCCCAGATACGCAGTATTTT; cdr3_aa: CASSGTSGRFPDTQYF
d_call: NA; clone_size: NA; j_call: TRBJ1-1; v_call: TRBV9; cdr3_nt: TGTGCCAGCAGCGAGACCGGACAGTATGGCACTGAAGCTTTCTTT; cdr3_aa: CASSETGQYGTEAFF
d_call: TRBD1; clone_size: many; j_call: TRBJ2-1; v_call: TRBV7-3; cdr3_nt: TGTGCCAGCAGCTTGCGCGGACAGGCGGGCTACAATGAGCAGTTCTTC; cdr3_aa: CASSLRGQAGYNEQFF
d_call: NA; clone_size: NA; j_call: TRBJ2-4; v_call: TRBV3-1; cdr3_nt: TGTGCCAGCAGCCTCACGATGGGACCCCCCAACAACATTCAGTACTTC; cdr3_aa: CASSLTMGPPNNIQYF
d_call: NA; clone_size: NA; j_call: TRBJ1-6; v_call: TRBV24-1; cdr3_nt: TGTGCCACCAGTGCCTCGACAGATAATTCAGCCCTCCACTTT; cdr3_aa: CATSASTDNSALHF
d_call: NA; clone_size: many; j_call: TRBJ2-3; v_call: TRBV28; cdr3_nt: TGTGCCAGCAGTTTGGCAGGGGGGGAAGCAGATACGCAGTATTTT; cdr3_aa: CASSLAGGEADTQYF
d_call: NA; clone_size: NA; j_call: TRBJ2-2; v_call: TRBV7-3; cdr3_nt: TGTGCCAGCAGCCCCCCCCCCATCTGGGAAAAAGGGGTTTGGGACACCGGGGAGCTGTTTTTT; cdr3_aa: CASSPPPIWEKGVWDTGELFF
d_call: NA; clone_size: NA; j_call: TRBJ1-4; v_call: TRBV6-1; cdr3_nt: TGTGCCAGCAGCCCCGACAAGGCTAATGAAAAACTGTTTTTT; cdr3_aa: CASSPDKANEKLFF
d_call: NA; clone_size: many; j_call: TRBJ1-2; v_call: TRBV9; cdr3_nt: TGTGCCAGCAGCGCAAGTGGGGTCGCCTATGGCTACACCTTC; cdr3_aa: CASSASGVAYGYTF
d_call: TRBD1; clone_size: many; j_call: TRBJ2-5; v_call: TRBV3-1; cdr3_nt: TGTGCCAGCAGCCCGGGTCCAGGGGGTCAAGAGACCCAGTACTTC; cdr3_aa: CASSPGPGGQETQYF
d_call: NA; clone_size: NA; j_call: TRBJ2-2; v_call: TRBV4-1; cdr3_nt: TGCGCCAGCAGCCAAGGGAGGTATACCGGGGAGCTGTTTTTT; cdr3_aa: CASSQGRYTGELFF
d_call: TRBD1; clone_size: many; j_call: TRBJ1-4; v_call: TRBV18; cdr3_nt: TGTGCCAGCTCACCACGGGACAGGAGGGGTGAAAAACTGTTTTTT; cdr3_aa: CASSPRDRRGEKLFF
d_call: TRBD1; clone_size: NA; j_call: TRBJ2-3; v_call: TRBV20-1; cdr3_nt: TGCAGTGCTAGAGCCACTCCGGGACAGGGAGTGGAAGATACGCAGTATTTT; cdr3_aa: CSARATPGQGVEDTQYF
d_call: TRBD1; clone_size: many; j_call: TRBJ1-1; v_call: TRBV11-3; cdr3_nt: TGTGCCAGCAGCTCAATGCAGGGGGCGACTGAAGCTTTCTTT; cdr3_aa: CASSSMQGATEAFF
d_call: TRBD2; clone_size: many; j_call: TRBJ2-3; v_call: TRBV20-1; cdr3_nt: TGCAGTGCCCCCGGTCTAGCGGACCGCATTACGCAGTATTTT; cdr3_aa: CSAPGLADRITQYF
d_call: TRBD2; clone_size: few; j_call: TRBJ2-3; v_call: TRBV5-1; cdr3_nt: TGCGCCAGCAGCCCGGGACTAGCGACAGATACGCAGTATTTT; cdr3_aa: CASSPGLATDTQYF
d_call: NA; clone_size: NA; j_call: TRBJ1-2; v_call: TRBV28; cdr3_nt: TGTGCCAGCAGTTTTGGACAAGGAAGCTATGGCTACACCTTC; cdr3_aa: CASSFGQGSYGYTF
d_call: NA; clone_size: NA; j_call: TRBJ2-7; v_call: TRBV7-3; cdr3_nt: TGTGCCAGCAGCTTAATCCCAGGCCGAGACTACGAGCAGTACTTC; cdr3_aa: CASSLIPGRDYEQYF
d_call: TRBD1; clone_size: many; j_call: TRBJ2-1; v_call: TRBV11-1; cdr3_nt: TGTGCCAGCCGCACATCAGGGGGAGATGAGCAGTTCTTC; cdr3_aa: CASRTSGGDEQFF
d_call: NA; clone_size: many; j_call: TRBJ2-1; v_call: TRBV28; cdr3_nt: TGTGCCAGCAGTTTACTAAGAGCCTACAATGAGCAGTTCTTC; cdr3_aa: CASSLLRAYNEQFF
d_call: TRBD2; clone_size: NA; j_call: TRBJ2-7; v_call: TRBV3-1; cdr3_nt: TGTGCCAGCAGCCAACGACTAGCGGTGACCTACGAGCAGTACTTC; cdr3_aa: CASSQRLAVTYEQYF
d_call: NA; clone_size: many; j_call: TRBJ2-5; v_call: TRBV2; cdr3_nt: TGTGCCAGCAGTGGGTCAGGACAAGAGACCCAGTACTTC; cdr3_aa: CASSGSGQETQYF
d_call: TRBD1; clone_size: few; j_call: TRBJ2-5; v_call: TRBV4-1; cdr3_nt: TGCGCCAGCAGCCAGACCCGGGACAGCCAAGAGACCCAGTACTTC; cdr3_aa: CASSQTRDSQETQYF
d_call: TRBD2; clone_size: NA; j_call: TRBJ2-7; v_call: TRBV28; cdr3_nt: TGTGCCAGCAGTCCGAGCGGGATCTCCTACGAGCAGTACTTC; cdr3_aa: CASSPSGISYEQYF